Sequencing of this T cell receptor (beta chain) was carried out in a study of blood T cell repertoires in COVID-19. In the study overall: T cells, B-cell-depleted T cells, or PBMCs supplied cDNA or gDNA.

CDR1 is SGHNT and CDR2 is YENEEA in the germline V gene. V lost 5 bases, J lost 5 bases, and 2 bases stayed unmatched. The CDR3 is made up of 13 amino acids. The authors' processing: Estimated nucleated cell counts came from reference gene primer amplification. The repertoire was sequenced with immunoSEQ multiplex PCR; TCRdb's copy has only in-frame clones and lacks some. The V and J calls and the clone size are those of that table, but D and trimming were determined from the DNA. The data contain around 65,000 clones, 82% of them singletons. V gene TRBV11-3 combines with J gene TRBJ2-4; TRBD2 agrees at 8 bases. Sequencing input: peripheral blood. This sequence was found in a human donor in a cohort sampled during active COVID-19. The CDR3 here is CASSPGLENIQYF. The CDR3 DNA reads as TGTGCCAGCAGCCCGGGACTAGAAAACATTCAGTACTTC.